This entry lists 13 T cell receptor beta chains sequenced from one sample in a study of shared clonotypes between healthy human individuals. The protocol was immunoSEQ multiplex PCR, while the TCRdb copy is restricted to in-frame clones and leaves out a portion. The data show just over 2,000,000 clones, with about 94% seen just once and 1% to 1.3% held by the top ten. Naive CD8 cells comprised CD45RO-negative, CCR7-positively selected cells, excluding terminally differentiated effector memory CD45RA+ cells. Input material: naive CD8+ T cells sorted from blood. The source of these receptors is a man aged 18 to 29 in good health.

This chain uses TRBV6-6 with TRBJ2-5; TRBD1 matches 7 bases. Germline lookup yields CDR1 MNHNY and CDR2 SVGAGI (reference sequence). V lost 1 base and J lost 4; bases outside the gene matches: 9. The CDR3 is 16 residues long. CDR3 residues: CASSYYRGASGETQYF. The CDR3 DNA reads as TGTGCCAGCAGTTACTACAGGGGTGCATCAGGAGAGACCCAGTACTTC.

The chain uses TRBV7-2 and TRBJ1-1, with D hard to call. There are 13 residues in the CDR3. Germline CDR1 and CDR2: SGHTA and FQGNSA. V was shortened by 1 base and J by 6 bases, with 9 bases between the two germline ends. CDR3: CASSLEAGPEAFF. Here the CDR3 DNA reads TGTGCCAGCAGCTTAGAGGCAGGCCCTGAAGCTTTCTTT.

This chain connects TRBV27 to TRBJ2-7; D ambiguous. Germline CDR1 MNHEY, CDR2 SMNVEV (reference sequence). The CDR3 loop spans 16 amino acids. Between the trimmed V and J ends, which lost 2 bases and 4 bases, there was a span of 18 bases. CDR3 coding DNA: TGTGCCAGCAGTTTACTCGGTGGATTAGGTGTGTACGAGCAGTACTTC. Protein sequence: CASSLLGGLGVYEQYF.

This chain uses TRBV6-5 with TRBJ1-2, with D perhaps TRBD1 (6 bases). The germline V gene has CDR1 MNHEY and CDR2 SVGAGI. This CDR3 is built from 13 residues. Trimming stripped 6 bases from V and 5 bases from J, with 13 bases between. The CDR3 DNA reads TGTGCCAGCAGCCAGGGTCAGGGGTATGGCTACACCTTC. It yields the protein CASSQGQGYGYTF.

The V call is TRBV28, the J call TRBJ1-6; 8 bases are shared with TRBD1. The CDR3 runs to 17 residues. CDR1 is MDHEN, CDR2 SYDVKM, per germline. V trimming: 5 bases; J trimming: 4 bases; junction bases outside the gene matches: 10. CDR3 in amino acids: CASSPIPGQVYNSPLHF. The CDR3, as DNA: TGTGCCAGCAGTCCTATTCCGGGACAGGTATATAATTCACCCCTCCACTTT.

This clone occurred once. The chain uses TRBV19 and TRBJ2-3, with D tentatively TRBD2 (5 bases). The CDR3 sequence is 14 residues long. The germline CDR1 and CDR2 sequences are LNHDA and SQIVND (reference sequence). With 5 bases removed from V and 0 bases from J, the gap between germline ends came to 9 bases. The CDR3 here is CASSWSGSTDTQYF. CDR3 nucleotide sequence: TGTGCCAGTAGTTGGAGCGGAAGCACAGATACGCAGTATTTT.

The chain recombines TRBV28 with TRBJ2-1; 9 bases agree with TRBD1. The CDR3 runs to 15 residues. The junction had 7 bases not matched to a gene; V was cut back by 5 bases and J by 5 bases. From germline, CDR1 is MDHEN and CDR2 SYDVKM. CDR3 sequence reads: CASSPTGGWHNEQFF. DNA of the CDR3: TGTGCCAGCAGTCCCACAGGGGGCTGGCACAATGAGCAGTTCTTC. Full variable domain (missing parts from reference TRBV28 and TRBJ2-1): DVKVTQSSRYLVKRTGEKVFLECVQDMDHENMFWYRQDPGLGLRLIYFSYDVKMKEKGDIPEGYSVSREKKERFSLILESASTNQTSMYLCASSPTGGWHNEQFFGPGTRLTVL.

This chain joins TRBV6-6 and TRBJ1-1, with D tentatively TRBD1 (5 bases). V was pared by 2 bases and J by 1 base, with 8 bases between. Germline V gives CDR1 MNHNY, CDR2 SVGAGI (reference sequence). CDR3 length: 14 residues. In DNA form, the CDR3 reads TGTGCCAGCAGTTACAGGGGAGAGAACACTGAAGCTTTCTTT. Translating gives CASSYRGENTEAFF.

The rearrangement links TRBV7-3 to TRBJ1-1; D is possibly TRBD1 (5 bases). Germline-derived CDR1 and CDR2 are SGHTA and FQGTGA. CDR3 length: 13 residues. V lost 2 bases and J 2 bases, leaving 6 bases between the germline ends. The DNA for the CDR3 is TGTGCCAGCAGCTTACAGGGCAACACTGAAGCTTTCTTT. It yields the protein CASSLQGNTEAFF.

This clone was observed once. This sequence joins TRBV28 and TRBJ2-7; 7 positions match TRBD2. V lost 4 bases, J lost 5 bases, and 20 bases stayed unmatched. This CDR3 has 18 residues. CDR1 MDHEN and CDR2 SYDVKM come from the germline V gene. DNA for the CDR3: TGTGCCAGCAGTTCAGGGCCCAATATAGCGGGTAGCAGCCACGAGCAGTACTTC. Protein: CASSSGPNIAGSSHEQYF.

Notes on this clone: The same CDR3 can be traced to other DNA sequences in this sample. The chain joins TRBV6-5 to TRBJ1-1; D remains ambiguous. V was clipped by 0 bases and J by 0 bases, with 5 bases between them. CDR1 MNHEY and CDR2 SVGAGI come from the germline V gene. This CDR3 comprises 14 residues. The CDR3 reads CASSYSRLNTEAFF. The CDR3 DNA reads as TGTGCCAGCAGTTACTCGAGACTGAACACTGAAGCTTTCTTT.

The chain employs TRBV7-2 and TRBJ2-1; TRBD2 matches at 8 bases. This CDR3 spans 15 amino acids. CDR1 SGHTA and CDR2 FQGNSA come from the germline V gene. V lost 2 bases and J lost 4; bases outside the gene matches: 4. The CDR3 loop reads CASSLNGGAYNEQFF. The CDR3, as DNA: TGTGCCAGCAGCTTAAACGGGGGGGCTTACAATGAGCAGTTCTTC.

V usage is TRBV29-1 and J usage is TRBJ1-2; weak D call: TRBD1 (6 bases). This CDR3 has 12 amino acids. Germline lookup yields CDR1 SQVTM and CDR2 ANQGSEA. The V gene lost 4 bases and the J gene lost 4 bases, with 10 bases spanning the gap. The CDR3 spells CSVGGGLYGYTF. As DNA, the CDR3 is TGCAGCGTTGGAGGGGGACTCTATGGCTACACCTTC.